This TCR beta chain is drawn from a study of cytotoxic CD8 clonotypes in ibrutinib-treated CLL. Points from the study as a whole: Progressing and sustained-remission patients had different sampling times.

CDR1 is MGHDK, CDR2 SYGVNS, per germline. V was clipped by 5 bases and J by 5 bases; unmatched bases: 16. The CDR3 is made up of 17 amino acids. About this clone: The antigen remains undetermined.

Produced via immunoSEQ multiplex PCR; TCRdb's table is partial and in-frame only. The table lists roughly 330,000 clones, under 70% of them singletons. Sequences were derived from PBMCs, sampled after 36 months of ibrutinib treatment. This receptor was identified in a human donor with chronic lymphocytic leukemia. The V call is TRBV25-1, the J call TRBJ1-1, with TRBD1 matching 8 bases. CDR3 nucleotide sequence: TGTGCCAGCAGTCCATACCTCTCTACAGGGGGGAAAACTGAAGCTTTCTTT. Amino acid sequence: CASSPYLSTGGKTEAFF. Drawing the rest from reference TRBV25-1 and TRBJ1-1, the complete variable domain is EADIYQTPRYLVIGTGKKITLECSQTMGHDKMYWYQQDPGMELHLIHYSYGVNSTEKGDLSSESTVSRIRTEHFPLTLESARPSHTSQYLCASSPYLSTGGKTEAFFGQGTRLTVV.